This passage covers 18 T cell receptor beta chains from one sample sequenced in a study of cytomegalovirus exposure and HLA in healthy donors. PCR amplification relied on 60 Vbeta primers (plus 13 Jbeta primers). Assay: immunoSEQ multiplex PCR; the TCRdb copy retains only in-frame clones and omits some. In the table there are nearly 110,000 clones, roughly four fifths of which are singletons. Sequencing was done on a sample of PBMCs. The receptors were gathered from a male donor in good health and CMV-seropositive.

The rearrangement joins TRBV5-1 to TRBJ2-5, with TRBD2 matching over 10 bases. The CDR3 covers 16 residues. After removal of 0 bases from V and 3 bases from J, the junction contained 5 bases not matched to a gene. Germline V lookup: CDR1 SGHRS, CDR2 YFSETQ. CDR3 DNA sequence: TGCGCCAGCAGCTTGGGACGTAGCGGGGGGAAAGAGACCCAGTACTTC. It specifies CASSLGRSGGKETQYF.

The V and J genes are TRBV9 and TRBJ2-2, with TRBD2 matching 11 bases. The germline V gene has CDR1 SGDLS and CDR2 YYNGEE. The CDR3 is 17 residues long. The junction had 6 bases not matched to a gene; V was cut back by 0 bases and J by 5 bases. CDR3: CASSVGLAGKATGELFF. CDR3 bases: TGTGCCAGCAGCGTAGGACTAGCGGGAAAGGCGACCGGGGAGCTGTTTTTT.

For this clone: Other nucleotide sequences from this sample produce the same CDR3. CDR3 in amino acids: CASSLAGRTYEQYF. The DNA for the CDR3 is TGTGCCAGCAGCTTGGCGGGGAGAACCTACGAGCAGTACTTC. This chain joins TRBV7-2 and TRBJ2-7; D may be TRBD2 (6 bases). CDR3 length equals 14 residues. V was trimmed by 3 bases and J by 2 bases, leaving 11 bases between them. Germline-derived CDR1 and CDR2 are SGHTA and FQGNSA.

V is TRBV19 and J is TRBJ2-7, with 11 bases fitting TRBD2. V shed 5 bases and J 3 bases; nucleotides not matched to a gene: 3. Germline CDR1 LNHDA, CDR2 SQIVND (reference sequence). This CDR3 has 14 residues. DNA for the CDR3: TGTGCCAGTAGTCCGGGACTAGCGGTCTACGAGCAGTACTTC. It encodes CASSPGLAVYEQYF.

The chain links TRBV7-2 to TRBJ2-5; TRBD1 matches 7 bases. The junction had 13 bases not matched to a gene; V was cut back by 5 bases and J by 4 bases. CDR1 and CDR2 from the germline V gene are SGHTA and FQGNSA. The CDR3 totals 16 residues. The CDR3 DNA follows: TGTGCCAGCAGCCGAACGGGGACAGCCCTGGGAGAGACCCAGTACTTC. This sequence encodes CASSRTGTALGETQYF.

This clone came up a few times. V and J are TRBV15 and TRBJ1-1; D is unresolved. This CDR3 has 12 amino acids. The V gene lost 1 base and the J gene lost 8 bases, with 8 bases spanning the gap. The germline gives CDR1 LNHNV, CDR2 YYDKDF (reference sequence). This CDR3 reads CATSRAKREAFF. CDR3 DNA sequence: TGTGCCACCAGCAGAGCAAAGCGGGAAGCTTTCTTT.

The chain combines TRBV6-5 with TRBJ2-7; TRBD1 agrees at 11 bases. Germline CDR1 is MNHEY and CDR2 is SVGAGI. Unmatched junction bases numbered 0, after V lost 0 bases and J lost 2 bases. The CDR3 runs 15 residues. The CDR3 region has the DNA TGTGCCAGCAGTTACTCGGGACAGGGGGCCTACGAGCAGTACTTC. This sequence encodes CASSYSGQGAYEQYF.

DNA for the CDR3: TGTGCCAGTAGTTCGTTCGACAATGAGCAGTTCTTC. Amino acid sequence: CASSSFDNEQFF. This chain links TRBV19 with TRBJ2-1; D not resolved. V lost 5 bases and J lost 5, with 7 bases in between. The CDR3 sequence is 12 residues long. CDR1 LNHDA and CDR2 SQIVND come from the germline V gene (reference sequence).

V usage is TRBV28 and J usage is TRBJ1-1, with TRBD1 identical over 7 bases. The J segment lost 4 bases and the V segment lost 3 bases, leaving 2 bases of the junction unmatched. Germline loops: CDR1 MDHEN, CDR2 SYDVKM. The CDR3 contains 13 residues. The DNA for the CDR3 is TGTGCCAGCAGTTTTCAGGGGGGCACTGAAGCTTTCTTT. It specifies CASSFQGGTEAFF.

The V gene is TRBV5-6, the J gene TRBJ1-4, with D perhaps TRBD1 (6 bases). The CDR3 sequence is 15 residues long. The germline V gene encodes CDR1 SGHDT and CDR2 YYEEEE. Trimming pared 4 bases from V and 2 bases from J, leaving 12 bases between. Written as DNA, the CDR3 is TGTGCCAGCAGCGGATCAGGGGCCACTAATGAAAAACTGTTTTTT. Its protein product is CASSGSGATNEKLFF.

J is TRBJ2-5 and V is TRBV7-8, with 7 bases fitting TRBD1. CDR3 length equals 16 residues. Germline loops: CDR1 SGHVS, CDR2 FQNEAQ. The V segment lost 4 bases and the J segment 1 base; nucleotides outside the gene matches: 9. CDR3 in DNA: TGTGCCAGCAGCTCGGGACAGTCGAGGGTCCAAGAGACCCAGTACTTC. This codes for CASSSGQSRVQETQYF.

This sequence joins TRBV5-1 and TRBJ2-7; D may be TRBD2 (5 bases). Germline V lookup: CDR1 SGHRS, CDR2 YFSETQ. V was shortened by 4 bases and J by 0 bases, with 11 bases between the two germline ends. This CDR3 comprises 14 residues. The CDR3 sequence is CASSGGLSSYEQYF. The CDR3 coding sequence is TGCGCCAGCAGCGGAGGATTGAGCTCCTACGAGCAGTACTTC.

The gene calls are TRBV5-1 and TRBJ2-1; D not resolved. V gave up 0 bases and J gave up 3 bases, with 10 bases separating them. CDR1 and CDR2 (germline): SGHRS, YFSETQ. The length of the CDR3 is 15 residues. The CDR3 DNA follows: TGCGCCAGCAGCTTGGTGGAAAGCGTCTACAATGAGCAGTTCTTC. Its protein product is CASSLVESVYNEQFF.

CDR3 in DNA: TGTGCCACCAGCAGGGGGGCCACTTCTGAGCTTGGCTACACCTTC. Encoded protein: CATSRGATSELGYTF. This chain uses TRBV15 with TRBJ1-2; tentative D call: TRBD1 (6 bases). Germline V gives CDR1 LNHNV, CDR2 YYDKDF (reference sequence). V gave up 3 bases and J gave up 7 bases, with 18 bases separating them. The CDR3 sequence is 15 residues long.

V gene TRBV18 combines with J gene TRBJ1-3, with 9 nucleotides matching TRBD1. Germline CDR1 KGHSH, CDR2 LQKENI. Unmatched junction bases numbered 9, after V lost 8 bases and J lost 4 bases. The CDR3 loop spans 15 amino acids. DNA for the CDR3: TGTGCCAGCCCACAGGGACAGGGTGTCGGAAACACCATATATTTT. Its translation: CASPQGQGVGNTIYF.

The CDR3 reads CATSSFGTGVGEQYF. The CDR3 DNA is TGTGCCACCAGCAGTTTTGGGACAGGGGTAGGGGAGCAGTACTTC. V is TRBV15 and J is TRBJ2-7; TRBD1 matches at 10 bases. Trimming took 3 bases from V and 7 from J; bases not matched to a gene: 9. The CDR3 has 15 amino acids. Per the germline V gene, CDR1 is LNHNV and CDR2 is YYDKDF (reference sequence).

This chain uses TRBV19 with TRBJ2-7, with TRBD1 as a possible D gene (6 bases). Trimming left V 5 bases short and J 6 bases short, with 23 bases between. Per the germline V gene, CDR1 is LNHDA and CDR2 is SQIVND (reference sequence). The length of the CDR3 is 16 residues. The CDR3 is CASSSSGHSLDIEQYF. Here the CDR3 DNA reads TGTGCCAGTAGTTCGTCGGGACATTCCCTAGACATCGAGCAGTACTTC. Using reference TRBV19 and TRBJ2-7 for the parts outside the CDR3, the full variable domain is DGGITQSPKYLFRKEGQNVTLSCEQNLNHDAMYWYRQDPGQGLRLIYYSQIVNDFQKGDIAEGYSVSREKKESFPLTVTSAQKNPTAFYLCASSSSGHSLDIEQYFGPGTRLTVT.

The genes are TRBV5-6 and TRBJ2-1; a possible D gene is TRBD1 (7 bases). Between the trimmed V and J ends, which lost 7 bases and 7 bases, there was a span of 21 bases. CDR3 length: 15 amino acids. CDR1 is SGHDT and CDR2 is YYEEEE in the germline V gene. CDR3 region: CASQPLGTAGNEQFF. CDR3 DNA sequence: TGTGCCAGCCAGCCTCTCGGGACAGCGGGTAATGAGCAGTTCTTC.